This TCR beta chain is drawn from a study of shared clonotypes between healthy human individuals. V dropped 5 bases and J dropped 5 bases, with 18 bases sitting between them. The CDR3 is 16 amino acids. Germline lookup yields CDR1 SGHAT and CDR2 FQNNGV. The data were produced by immunoSEQ multiplex PCR, yet TCRdb's version contains in-frame clones alone and is incomplete. The repertoire consists of roughly 2 million clones, with nearly 97% occurring once and the leading ten covering more than 0.1%. The sequencing input was naive CD4+ T cells sorted from blood. The subset: CD45RA+ positively selected. The chain combines TRBV11-2 with TRBJ2-2, with D perhaps matching TRBD1 or TRBD2 (5 bases each). The clonotype comes from a man aged 18 to 30 in good health. The CDR3 spells CASSGPGPDGTGELFF. The CDR3 DNA follows: TGTGCCAGCAGCGGACCGGGACCCGACGGAACCGGGGAGCTGTTTTTT.